This T cell receptor beta chain is drawn from a study of cytomegalovirus exposure and HLA in healthy donors. Study outcomes and limitations: Rare TCR sequences dominated, though some public TCRs recurred in many donors. In a later analysis, parvovirus B19, influenza, CMV and Epstein-Barr virus appeared linked to several top co-occurrence clusters.

In regard to this clone: Its target is unknown.

The PCR had 60 Vbeta and 13 Jbeta primers. Per the authors' pipeline: In a later analysis, about 12 million of tens of millions of unique beta chains occurred in at least two donors. The assay was immunoSEQ multiplex PCR, and TCRdb's table has in-frame clones only and misses some. The V and J calls and clone size are taken from that table; D and trimming were inferred from the DNA. The repertoire consists of about 180,000 clones, with about three quarters occurring once and the leading ten covering roughly 1.4%. J gave up 4 bases and V 6 bases, and 3 bases lay outside the gene matches. The CDR3 runs 13 residues. Germline values: CDR1 MNHNS, CDR2 SASEGT.

The sequencing input was PBMCs. The source of this sequence is a woman aged 25 to 39 in good health and CMV-seropositive. This rearrangement joins TRBV6-1 to TRBJ2-1; TRBD1 matches 7 bases. The CDR3 DNA follows: TGTGCCAGCAGAGGGGGCAATTACAATGAGCAGTTCTTC. Translated: CASRGGNYNEQFF.